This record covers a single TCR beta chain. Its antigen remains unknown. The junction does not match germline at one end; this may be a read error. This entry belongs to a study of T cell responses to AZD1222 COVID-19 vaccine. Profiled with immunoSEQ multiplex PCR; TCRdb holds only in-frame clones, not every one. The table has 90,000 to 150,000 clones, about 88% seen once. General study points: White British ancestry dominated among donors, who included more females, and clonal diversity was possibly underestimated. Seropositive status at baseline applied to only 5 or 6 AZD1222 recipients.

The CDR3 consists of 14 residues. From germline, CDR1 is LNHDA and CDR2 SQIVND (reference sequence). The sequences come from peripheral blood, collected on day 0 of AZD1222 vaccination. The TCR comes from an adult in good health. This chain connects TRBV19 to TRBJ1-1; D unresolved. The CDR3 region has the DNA TGTGCCAGTAGTTTAGACCCGAGGGATACTGAAGCTTTCTTT. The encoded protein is CASSLDPRDTEAFF. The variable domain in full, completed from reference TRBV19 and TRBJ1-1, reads DGGITQSPKYLFRKEGQNVTLSCEQNLNHDAMYWYRQDPGQGLRLIYYSQIVNDFQKGDIAEGYSVSREKKESFPLTVTSAQKNPTAFYLCASSLDPRDTEAFFGQGTRLTVV.